This T cell receptor (beta chain) was captured by sequencing in a study of OX40 agonist ivuxolimab in advanced cancers. Researchers took blood at baseline, on cycle 4 day 1, and on cycle 7 day 1. This clone has only a few counts. Some clones are missing from TCRdb's copy, which holds only in-frame ones; the method was immunoSEQ multiplex PCR. The data show tens of thousands of clones, 84% seen once. Germline CDR1 is SGHTS and CDR2 is YDEGEE. The CDR3 loop spans 13 amino acids. Trimming removed 5 bases at V and 7 bases at J, with 15 bases between. The chain couples TRBV5-8 to TRBJ2-5; perhaps TRBD2 as D (6 bases). This TCR was sampled from an adult with an advanced solid tumor such as melanoma, head and neck, liver or kidney cancer. Sequencing was performed on CD4+ or CD8+ T cells sorted from blood, taken in a trial of the OX40 agonist ivuxolimab. CDR3 sequence (DNA): TGTGCCAGCAGTACGGACTGGGGAGGGACCCAGTACTTC. This translates into CASSTDWGGTQYF.